Presented here are 27 T cell receptor beta chains from one specimen sequenced in a study of OX40 agonist ivuxolimab in advanced cancers. The library was generated by the immunoSEQ multiplex PCR assay. TCRdb mirrors the immuneACCESS table, restricted to in-frame sequences. Some clones are absent from its copies; in checked studies, under half trace to an unresolved V gene, and the reason for the others is unknown. Counted in this sample were around 67,000 clones; 70% to 90% of them appeared once. The biggest ten clones account for approximately 1.4% of the sample. The source was CD4+ or CD8+ T cells sorted from blood, collected in a trial of the OX40 agonist ivuxolimab. These receptor sequences come from an adult with an advanced solid tumor such as melanoma, head and neck, liver or kidney cancer.

The chain employs TRBV19 and TRBJ1-3; 7 positions agree with TRBD1. V shed 4 bases, J shed 0 bases, and the junction held 3 bases outside the gene matches. The length of the CDR3 is 15 residues. The germline CDR1 and CDR2 sequences are LNHDA and SQIVND (reference sequence). The CDR3 DNA reads TGTGCCAGTAGTAGACAGGGCAACTCTGGAAACACCATATATTTT. Protein: CASSRQGNSGNTIYF.

The chain has TRBV5-1 and TRBJ2-7; D gene uncertain. V lost 2 bases, J lost 1 base, and 10 bases lay in between. The CDR3 is 14 amino acids. Germline V gene data show CDR1 as SGHRS and CDR2 as YFSETQ. CDR3 DNA: TGCGCCAGCAGCTTCAGAGAGCGTTCCTACGAGCAGTACTTC. This sequence encodes CASSFRERSYEQYF. Based on the CDR3 plus reference TRBV5-1 and TRBJ2-7, the full variable domain is KAGVTQTPRYLIKTRGQQVTLSCSPISGHRSVSWYQQTPGQGLQFLFEYFSETQRNKGNFPGRFSGRQFSNSRSEMNVSTLELGDSALYLCASSFRERSYEQYFGPGTRLTVT.

The chain uses TRBV4-3 and TRBJ1-2, with 10 bases aligning to TRBD1. This CDR3 is built from 16 residues. Trimming took 3 bases from V and 7 from J; bases not matched to a gene: 11. CDR1 is LGHNA, CDR2 YSLEER, per germline. CDR3 sequence reads: CASSHYSTGGRRGYTF. The CDR3 DNA follows: TGCGCCAGCAGCCATTACTCGACAGGGGGCAGACGTGGCTACACCTTC.

The chain carries TRBV5-4 and TRBJ2-3, with a weak D call TRBD1 (5 bases). Per the germline V gene, CDR1 is SGHNT and CDR2 is YYREEE (reference sequence). The V end lost 0 bases, the J end lost 1 base, and 9 bases lay between the germline ends. This CDR3 contains 15 residues. CDR3 sequence reads: CASSLGGRGTDTQYF. CDR3 in DNA: TGTGCCAGCAGCTTGGGGGGCAGGGGCACAGATACGCAGTATTTT.

The rearrangement links TRBV27 to TRBJ2-7; D is unclear. V lost 3 bases and J 5 bases, leaving 20 bases between the germline ends. Germline V lookup: CDR1 MNHEY, CDR2 SMNVEV (reference sequence). This CDR3 contains 16 residues. The CDR3 region has the DNA TGTGCCAGCAGTTTCCTTGTTGGCCGAAGGGCACACGAGCAGTACTTC. It is translated as CASSFLVGRRAHEQYF.

This clone was found once. The CDR3 DNA is TGCGCCAGCAGCGTTGACCCAGATAATTCACCCCTCCACTTT. This encodes CASSVDPDNSPLHF. The chain couples TRBV5-1 to TRBJ1-6; D remains unclear. Trimming took 4 bases from V and 5 from J, leaving 10 bases between them. Germline CDR1 SGHRS, CDR2 YFSETQ. The CDR3 spans 14 residues.

The chain couples TRBV7-2 to TRBJ2-3; 8 bases line up with TRBD2. The CDR3 covers 16 residues. V gave up 1 base and J gave up 4 bases; unmatched junction bases: 7. Germline assignment: CDR1 SGHTA and CDR2 FQGNSA. The CDR3 DNA reads TGTGCCAGCAGCTTAGGTGCAGCGGGAGCCCCAGATACGCAGTATTTT. Translated, it gives CASSLGAAGAPDTQYF.

The chain combines TRBV5-4 with TRBJ2-7; tentative D call: TRBD1 (5 bases). Between the trimmed V and J ends, which lost 5 bases and 3 bases, there was a span of 12 bases. This CDR3 has 13 residues. Germline CDR1 SGHNT, CDR2 YYREEE (reference sequence). CDR3 DNA: TGTGCCAGCAGACTCCTCGACAGCTACGAGCAGTACTTC. It is translated as CASRLLDSYEQYF.

The chain has TRBV5-8 and TRBJ1-2, with D uncertain. The germline V gene encodes CDR1 SGHTS and CDR2 YDEGEE. The CDR3 has 12 residues. Trimming shortened V by 4 bases and J by 4 bases, and 8 bases separated the two germline ends. For the CDR3, the DNA is TGTGCCAGCAGCCGTTCGCCCTATGGCTACACCTTC. Its protein product is CASSRSPYGYTF.

This chain joins TRBV5-1 and TRBJ2-3; D possibly corresponds to TRBD2 (5 bases). The CDR3 sequence is 14 residues long. Germline values: CDR1 SGHRS, CDR2 YFSETQ. The ends were cut back, 5 bases at V and 0 bases at J, with 10 bases in the middle. The CDR3: CASSRRTSTDTQYF. The CDR3 region has the DNA TGCGCCAGCAGTAGACGGACTAGCACAGATACGCAGTATTTT.

The count of this clone is one. This chain connects TRBV15 to TRBJ2-2, with D maybe TRBD1 (6 bases). Between the trimmed V and J ends, which lost 2 bases and 3 bases, there was a span of 10 bases. Germline loops: CDR1 LNHNV, CDR2 YYDKDF (reference sequence). This CDR3 spans 15 amino acids. The CDR3 reads CATSRQGPHTGELFF. As DNA, the CDR3 is TGTGCCACCAGCAGACAGGGGCCCCACACCGGGGAGCTGTTTTTT. The full variable domain, its missing parts supplied by reference TRBV15 and TRBJ2-2, is DAMVIQNPRYQVTQFGKPVTLSCSQTLNHNVMYWYQQKSSQAPKLLFHYYDKDFNNEADTPDNFQSRRPNTSFCFLDIRSPGLGDTAMYLCATSRQGPHTGELFFGEGSRLTVL.

The chain joins TRBV6-6 to TRBJ1-4, with a weak D call TRBD1 (5 bases). The V end was cut by 6 bases, the J end by 1 base, with 15 bases between. CDR3 length: 16 amino acids. The V gene's germline CDR1 is MNHNY and CDR2 SVGAGI (reference sequence). CDR3 sequence: CASSYTQGGTNEKLFF. CDR3 nucleotide sequence: TGTGCCAGCAGCTACACCCAGGGCGGAACTAATGAAAAACTGTTTTTT.

The genes are TRBV19 and TRBJ2-1; TRBD1 matches at 8 bases. This CDR3 has 15 amino acids. V dropped 3 bases and J dropped 4; count of bases not matched to a gene: 5. The V gene's germline CDR1 is LNHDA and CDR2 SQIVND (reference sequence). The CDR3 region is CASSMGQGAYNEQFF. DNA of the CDR3: TGTGCCAGTAGTATGGGGCAGGGGGCTTACAATGAGCAGTTCTTC.

This sequence joins TRBV19 and TRBJ2-3; 10 bases match TRBD1. The CDR3 sequence is 17 residues long. The germline V gene has CDR1 LNHDA and CDR2 SQIVND (reference sequence). J lost 3 bases, V lost 5 bases, and 11 bases had no gene match. The CDR3 loop reads CASSGTPTGGMTDTQYF. Here the CDR3 DNA reads TGTGCCAGTAGTGGGACTCCGACAGGGGGCATGACAGATACGCAGTATTTT. Based on the CDR3 plus reference TRBV19 and TRBJ2-3, the full variable domain is DGGITQSPKYLFRKEGQNVTLSCEQNLNHDAMYWYRQDPGQGLRLIYYSQIVNDFQKGDIAEGYSVSREKKESFPLTVTSAQKNPTAFYLCASSGTPTGGMTDTQYFGPGTRLTVL.

The rearrangement links TRBV6-1 to TRBJ1-1; D gene ambiguous. This CDR3 has 13 amino acids. The V and J ends lost 8 bases and 0 bases respectively, with 10 bases between them. Per the germline V gene, CDR1 is MNHNS and CDR2 is SASEGT. The CDR3 sequence is CASRPGMNTEAFF. For the CDR3, the DNA is TGTGCCAGCCGGCCAGGTATGAACACTGAAGCTTTCTTT.

V gene TRBV15 combines with J gene TRBJ2-3, with 9 positions matching TRBD2. Germline V CDR1 and CDR2: LNHNV, YYDKDF (reference sequence). The trim removed 0 bases at V and 4 bases at J, leaving 8 bases unmatched. This CDR3 has 17 residues. CDR3 nucleotide sequence: TGTGCCACCAGCAGAGATAGGCGGGAGGGCCCCTCAGATACGCAGTATTTT. Encoded protein: CATSRDRREGPSDTQYF.

In its sample, this clone was seen a few times. The rearrangement uses TRBV7-2 and TRBJ2-7; TRBD2 aligns across 10 bases. Looked up from germline, CDR1 is SGHTA and CDR2 is FQGNSA. The CDR3 is 14 amino acids. The V segment lost 3 bases and the J segment 7 bases; nucleotides outside the gene matches: 6. In nucleotides, the CDR3 is TGTGCCAGCAGCTTTGCCGGGACTAGCGATGAGCAGTACTTC. It specifies CASSFAGTSDEQYF.

The chain couples TRBV6-4 to TRBJ1-2; D not resolved. Germline V gene lookup returns CDR1 MRHNA and CDR2 SNTAGT. V was cut by 0 bases and J by 7 bases, with 15 bases left in between. The CDR3 contains 15 residues. The CDR3 nucleotides read TGTGCCAGCAGTGACTCTCGGTTTACCACGAGTGGCTACACCTTC. Residues: CASSDSRFTTSGYTF.

The chain carries TRBV4-1 and TRBJ1-5; perhaps TRBD1 as D (6 bases). Germline V gene sequence: CDR1 MGHRA, CDR2 YSYEKL. The CDR3 length is 18 residues. Trimming stripped 2 bases from V and 0 bases from J, with 17 bases between. The CDR3 nucleotides read TGCGCCAGCAGCCAATTCCCCTCAGGGGATCTTAGCAATCAGCCCCAGCATTTT. It yields the protein CASSQFPSGDLSNQPQHF.

The CDR3 nucleotides read TGTGCCAGCAGCTTCGAAATAGCGGGAGGACCCGAGCAGTTCTTC. Its protein is CASSFEIAGGPEQFF. The rearrangement uses TRBV7-2 and TRBJ2-1, with 10 bases lining up with TRBD2. V lost 3 bases, J lost 10 bases, and 9 bases stayed unmatched. The germline V gene encodes CDR1 SGHTA and CDR2 FQGNSA. There are 15 residues in the CDR3.

The chain uses TRBV9 and TRBJ2-2; TRBD1 is a possible D gene (5 bases). The CDR3 is made up of 13 amino acids. The V end lost 1 base, the J end lost 7 bases, and 8 bases lay between the germline ends. Germline V gene lookup returns CDR1 SGDLS and CDR2 YYNGEE. The CDR3 nucleotides read TGTGCCAGCAGCGTACAGGGTTTCGGGGAGCTGTTTTTT. This codes for CASSVQGFGELFF.

This chain links TRBV7-7 with TRBJ2-1; weak D call: TRBD2 (5 bases). The germline CDR1 and CDR2 sequences are SSHAT and FNYEAQ (reference sequence). The CDR3 loop spans 15 amino acids. V was trimmed by 8 bases and J by 3 bases, leaving 17 bases between them. The CDR3 nucleotides read TGTGCCAGCGCTACGGCGAACAGCGGCTACAATGAGCAGTTCTTC. Its translation: CASATANSGYNEQFF.

This chain uses TRBV19 with TRBJ2-3; 13 nucleotides agree with TRBD2. This CDR3 region has 16 residues. V was pared by 3 bases and J by 4 bases, with 4 bases of the junction left unmatched. Germline CDR1 and CDR2: LNHDA and SQIVND (reference sequence). This chain's CDR3 is CASSMGLAGPADTQYF. In nucleotides, the CDR3 is TGTGCCAGTAGTATGGGACTAGCGGGGCCAGCAGATACGCAGTATTTT. Drawing the rest from reference TRBV19 and TRBJ2-3, the complete variable domain is DGGITQSPKYLFRKEGQNVTLSCEQNLNHDAMYWYRQDPGQGLRLIYYSQIVNDFQKGDIAEGYSVSREKKESFPLTVTSAQKNPTAFYLCASSMGLAGPADTQYFGPGTRLTVL.

This clone was detected only once. CDR3 in amino acids: CASSAGGGLSTDTQYF. The CDR3 nucleotides read TGTGCCAGCTCCGCGGGCGGGGGACTTAGCACAGATACGCAGTATTTT. The chain has TRBV11-3 and TRBJ2-3, with 7 bases aligning to TRBD2. Germline CDR1 is SGHNT and CDR2 is YENEEA. The V and J ends lost 8 bases and 0 bases, in that order; junction bases with no gene match: 11. CDR3 length: 16 residues.

The rearrangement uses TRBV5-4 and TRBJ1-2, with 9 positions matching TRBD1. The CDR3 runs 16 residues. The germline gives CDR1 SGHNT, CDR2 YYREEE (reference sequence). The junction had 6 bases not matched to a gene; V was cut back by 3 bases and J by 0 bases. CDR3: CASSSGTGWANYGYTF. In nucleotides, the CDR3 is TGTGCCAGCAGCTCAGGGACAGGGTGGGCTAACTATGGCTACACCTTC.

The V gene is TRBV7-2, the J gene TRBJ2-3; 7 bases are a match to TRBD1. CDR1 SGHTA and CDR2 FQGNSA come from the germline V gene. CDR3 size: 17 residues. V was clipped by 2 bases and J by 6 bases; unmatched bases: 14. CDR3 nucleotides: TGTGCCAGCAGCTTAAAGGTGACAGGGCCCCCTGGGGATACGCAGTATTTT. Translating it yields CASSLKVTGPPGDTQYF.

Turning to this clone: One end of the junction fails to match germline, which may point to a read error. Within the sample, other DNA sequences also encode this same CDR3. The chain recombines TRBV19 with TRBJ1-2; possible D gene TRBD1, 5 bases. Looked up from germline, CDR1 is LNHDA and CDR2 is SQIVND (reference sequence). The CDR3 totals 13 residues. The CDR3 reads CASVQQGHGGYTF. The CDR3, as DNA: TGCGCCAGTGTTCAGCAGGGCCATGGCGGCTACACCTTC.